The sequence of this T cell receptor (beta chain) was determined in a study of response to subunit inactivated influenza vaccine. TCRdb reprocessed the RT-PCR reads via MiXCR and lists one record per CDR3 protein. The table includes roughly 500,000 distinct CDR3 sequences, more than 15% detected once. There are a few counts of this clonotype. The antigen remains undetermined. Whole-study results and caveats: Seasonal influenza vaccination, on each occasion, was suggested by the authors to recruit few new T cells.

Trimming left V 8 bases short and J 5 bases short, with 11 bases between. Germline-derived CDR1 and CDR2 are ENHRY and SYGVKD. The CDR3 length is 12 residues. This chain joins TRBV10-3 and TRBJ2-3; no definite D call. The sample was CD4+ T cells sorted from PBMCs, taken roughly 24 months after vaccination. The TCR comes from a man in his fifties or sixties who received an inactivated influenza vaccine. As DNA, the CDR3 is TGTGCCATCGGCGGAAGGGAAGATACGCAGTATTTT. This gives the protein CAIGGREDTQYF.